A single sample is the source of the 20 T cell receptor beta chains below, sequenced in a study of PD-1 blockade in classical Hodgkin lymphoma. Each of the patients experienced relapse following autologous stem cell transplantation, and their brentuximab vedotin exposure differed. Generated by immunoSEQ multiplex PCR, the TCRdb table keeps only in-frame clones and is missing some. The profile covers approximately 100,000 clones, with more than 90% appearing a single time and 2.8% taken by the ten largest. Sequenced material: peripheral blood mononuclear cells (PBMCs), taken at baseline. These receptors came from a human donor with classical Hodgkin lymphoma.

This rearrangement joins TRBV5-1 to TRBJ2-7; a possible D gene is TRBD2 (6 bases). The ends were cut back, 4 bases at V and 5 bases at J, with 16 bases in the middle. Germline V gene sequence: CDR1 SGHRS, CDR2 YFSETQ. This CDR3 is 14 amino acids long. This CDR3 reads CASSVRRAGDEQYF. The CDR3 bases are TGCGCCAGCAGCGTGAGGAGGGCCGGGGACGAGCAGTACTTC.

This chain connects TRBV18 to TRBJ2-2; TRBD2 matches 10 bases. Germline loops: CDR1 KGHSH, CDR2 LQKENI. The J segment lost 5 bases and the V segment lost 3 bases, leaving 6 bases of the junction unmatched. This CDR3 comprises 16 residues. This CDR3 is CASSPQGLARTGELFF. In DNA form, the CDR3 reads TGTGCCAGCTCACCCCAGGGACTAGCGCGAACCGGGGAGCTGTTTTTT.

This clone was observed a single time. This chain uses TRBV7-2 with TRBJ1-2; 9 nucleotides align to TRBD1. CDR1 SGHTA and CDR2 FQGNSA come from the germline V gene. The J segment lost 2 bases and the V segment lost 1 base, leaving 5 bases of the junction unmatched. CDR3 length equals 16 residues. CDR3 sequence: CASSLVTGGANYGYTF. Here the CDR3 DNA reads TGTGCCAGCAGCTTAGTGACAGGGGGAGCCAACTATGGCTACACCTTC.

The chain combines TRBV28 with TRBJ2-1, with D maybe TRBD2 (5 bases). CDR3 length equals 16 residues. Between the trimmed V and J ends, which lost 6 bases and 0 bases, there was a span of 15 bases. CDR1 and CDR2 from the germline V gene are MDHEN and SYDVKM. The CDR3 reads CASSRAGLDSYNEQFF. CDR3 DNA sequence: TGTGCCAGCAGCCGGGCCGGACTGGACTCCTACAATGAGCAGTTCTTC.

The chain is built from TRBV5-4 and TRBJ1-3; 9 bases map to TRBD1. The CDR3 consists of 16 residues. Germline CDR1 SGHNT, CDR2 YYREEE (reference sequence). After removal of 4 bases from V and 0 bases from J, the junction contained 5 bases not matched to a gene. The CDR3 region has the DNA TGTGCCAGCAGCCCTGGACAGGGGATCTCTGGAAACACCATATATTTT. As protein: CASSPGQGISGNTIYF.

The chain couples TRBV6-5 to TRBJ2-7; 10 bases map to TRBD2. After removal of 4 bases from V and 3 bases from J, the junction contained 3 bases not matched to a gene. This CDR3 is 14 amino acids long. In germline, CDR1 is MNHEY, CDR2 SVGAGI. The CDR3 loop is CASSSSGSYYEQYF. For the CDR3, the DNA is TGTGCCAGCAGTTCTAGCGGGAGCTACTACGAGCAGTACTTC.

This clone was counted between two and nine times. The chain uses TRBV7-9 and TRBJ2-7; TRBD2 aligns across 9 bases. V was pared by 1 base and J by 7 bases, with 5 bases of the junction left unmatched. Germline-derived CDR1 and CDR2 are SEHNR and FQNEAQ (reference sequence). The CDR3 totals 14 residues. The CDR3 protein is CASSLGLAAAEQYF. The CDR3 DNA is TGTGCCAGCAGCTTAGGACTAGCGGCCGCTGAGCAGTACTTC.

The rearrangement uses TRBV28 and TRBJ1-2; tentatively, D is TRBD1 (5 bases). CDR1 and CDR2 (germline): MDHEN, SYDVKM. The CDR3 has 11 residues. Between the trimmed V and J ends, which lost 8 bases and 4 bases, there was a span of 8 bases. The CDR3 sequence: CASQTVYGYTF. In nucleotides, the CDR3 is TGTGCCAGCCAGACAGTCTATGGCTACACCTTC.

DNA for the CDR3: TGCGCCAGCAGCGTTCTGAGACAGGGGAACTACGAGCAGTACTTC. Translation gives CASSVLRQGNYEQYF. The chain has TRBV5-1 and TRBJ2-7; 8 bases line up with TRBD1. Per germline, CDR1 SGHRS and CDR2 YFSETQ. Trimming cost V 4 bases and J 3 bases; bases outside gene matches: 9. This CDR3 is built from 15 residues.

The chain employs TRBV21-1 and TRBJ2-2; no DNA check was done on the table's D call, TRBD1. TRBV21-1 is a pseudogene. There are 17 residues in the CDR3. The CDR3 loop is CASSKEIRDTTTGELFF. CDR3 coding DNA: TGTGCCAGCAGCAAAGAAATCCGGGACACCACCACCGGGGAGCTGTTTTTT.

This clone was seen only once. CDR3 nucleotides: TGTGCAAGTCGCTTAGGAGCAACGGAGGTGGGGATATACAATGAGCAGTTCTTC. Its protein product is CASRLGATEVGIYNEQFF. The chain couples TRBV12-2 to TRBJ2-1; no DNA check was done on the table's D call, TRBD2. TRBV12-2 is shown as a pseudogene. The CDR3 is made up of 18 amino acids.

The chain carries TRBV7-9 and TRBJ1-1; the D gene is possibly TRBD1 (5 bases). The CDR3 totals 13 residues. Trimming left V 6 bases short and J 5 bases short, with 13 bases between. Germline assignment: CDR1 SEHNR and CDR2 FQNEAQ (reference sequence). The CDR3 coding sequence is TGTGCCAGCAGTGACAATTGGGGGACTGAAGCTTTCTTT. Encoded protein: CASSDNWGTEAFF.

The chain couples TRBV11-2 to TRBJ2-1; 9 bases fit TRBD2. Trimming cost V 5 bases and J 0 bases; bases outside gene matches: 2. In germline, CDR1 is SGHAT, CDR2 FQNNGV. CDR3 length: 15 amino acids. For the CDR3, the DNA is TGTGCCAGCAGCATTAGCGGGAGCTCCTACAATGAGCAGTTCTTC. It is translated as CASSISGSSYNEQFF.

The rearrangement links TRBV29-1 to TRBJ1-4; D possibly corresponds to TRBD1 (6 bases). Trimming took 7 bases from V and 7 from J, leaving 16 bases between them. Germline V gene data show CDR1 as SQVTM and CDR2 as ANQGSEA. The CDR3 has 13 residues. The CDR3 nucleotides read TGCAGCGCCCAGGACAGTACTTTTGAAAAACTGTTTTTT. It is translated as CSAQDSTFEKLFF.

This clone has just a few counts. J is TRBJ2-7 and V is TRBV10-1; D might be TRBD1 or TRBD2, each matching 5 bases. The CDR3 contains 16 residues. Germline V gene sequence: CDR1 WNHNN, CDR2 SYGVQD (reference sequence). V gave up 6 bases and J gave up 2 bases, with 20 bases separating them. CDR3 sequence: CASRPREPGLPYEQYF. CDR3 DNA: TGCGCCAGCAGACCCCGGGAACCGGGGCTCCCCTACGAGCAGTACTTC.

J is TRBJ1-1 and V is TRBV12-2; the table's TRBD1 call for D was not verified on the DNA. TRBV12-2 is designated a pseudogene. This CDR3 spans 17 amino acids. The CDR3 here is CASRKNREIGLNTEAFF. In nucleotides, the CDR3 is TGTGCAAGTCGCAAGAACAGGGAAATCGGACTGAACACTGAAGCTTTCTTT.

Here the CDR3 DNA reads TGTGCCAGCAGCCAAGTGGGGGGGCTGAACGCAGATACGCAGTATTTT. Encoded protein: CASSQVGGLNADTQYF. The rearrangement links TRBV14 to TRBJ2-3, with TRBD2 as a possible D gene (7 bases). Germline loops: CDR1 SGHDN, CDR2 FVKESK. This CDR3 is built from 16 residues. V was cut by 1 base and J by 4 bases, with 15 bases left in between.

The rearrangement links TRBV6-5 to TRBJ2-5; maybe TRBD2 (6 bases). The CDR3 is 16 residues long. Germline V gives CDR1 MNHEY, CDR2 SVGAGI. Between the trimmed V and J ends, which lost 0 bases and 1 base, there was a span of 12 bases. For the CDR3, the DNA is TGTGCCAGCAGTTACTCTTCGGGAGCATCCCAAGAGACCCAGTACTTC. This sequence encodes CASSYSSGASQETQYF.

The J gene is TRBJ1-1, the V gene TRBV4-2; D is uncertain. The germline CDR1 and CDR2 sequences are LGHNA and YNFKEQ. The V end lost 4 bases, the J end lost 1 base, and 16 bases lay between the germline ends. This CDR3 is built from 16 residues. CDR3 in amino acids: CASSPRLGSENTEAFF. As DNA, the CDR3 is TGTGCCAGCAGCCCCAGACTCGGGTCGGAGAACACTGAAGCTTTCTTT.

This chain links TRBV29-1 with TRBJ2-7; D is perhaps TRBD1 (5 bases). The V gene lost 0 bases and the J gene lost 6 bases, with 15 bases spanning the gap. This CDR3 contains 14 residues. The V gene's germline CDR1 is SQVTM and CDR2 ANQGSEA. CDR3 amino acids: CSVEESGMGSEQYF. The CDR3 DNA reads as TGCAGCGTTGAAGAGTCAGGGATGGGCTCCGAGCAGTACTTC.